The 20 T cell receptor beta chains given below trace back to one sample, sequenced in a study of cytomegalovirus exposure and HLA in healthy donors. Use of 60 Vbeta and 13 Jbeta primers characterized the PCR. Sequencing used immunoSEQ multiplex PCR; TCRdb keeps in-frame clones, though not all of them. The table gives approximately 93,000 clones; the top ten clones make up under 4.5% of it. The sequencing sample was made of PBMCs. The receptors shown here come from a young woman in good health and CMV-seronegative.

CDR3 sequence reads: CASSDRVGPYEQYF. Here the CDR3 DNA reads TGTGCCAGCAGCGACAGGGTGGGCCCCTACGAGCAGTACTTC. This chain uses TRBV2 with TRBJ2-7; 7 nucleotides match TRBD1. Germline V CDR1 and CDR2: SNHLY, FYNNEI. V lost 6 bases and J lost 2; bases outside the gene matches: 7. CDR3 length: 14 residues.

V usage is TRBV2 and J usage is TRBJ2-2, with D uncertain. Germline values: CDR1 SNHLY, CDR2 FYNNEI. CDR3 length: 14 residues. The V end lost 7 bases, the J end lost 2 bases, and 11 bases lay between the germline ends. The DNA for the CDR3 is TGTGCCAGCACCGCGTCCCCCAACACCGGGGAGCTGTTTTTT. Protein: CASTASPNTGELFF. The full variable domain, in which reference TRBV2 and TRBJ2-2 provide the parts outside the CDR3, is EPEVTQTPSHQVTQMGQEVILRCVPISNHLYFYWYRQILGQKVEFLVSFYNNEISEKSEIFDDQFSVERPDGSNFTLKIRSTKLEDSAMYFCASTASPNTGELFFGEGSRLTVL.

The gene calls are TRBV7-2 and TRBJ2-3; 10 positions agree with TRBD2. The junction had 0 bases not matched to a gene; V was cut back by 3 bases and J by 3 bases. This CDR3 comprises 14 residues. Germline CDR1 and CDR2: SGHTA and FQGNSA. The CDR3 DNA reads as TGTGCCAGCAGCTTTAGCGGGGGGACAGATACGCAGTATTTT. It is translated as CASSFSGGTDTQYF.

This rearrangement joins TRBV9 to TRBJ2-2; no firm D call. V shed 0 bases and J shed 1 base, with 7 bases lying between them. CDR3 length equals 15 residues. The germline V gene has CDR1 SGDLS and CDR2 YYNGEE. In nucleotides, the CDR3 is TGTGCCAGCAGCGTAGGACTCGTGAACACCGGGGAGCTGTTTTTT. Residues: CASSVGLVNTGELFF.

The V and J genes are TRBV11-2 and TRBJ1-3, with TRBD1 matching over 7 bases. CDR1 is SGHAT and CDR2 is FQNNGV in the germline V gene. This CDR3 comprises 15 residues. Trimming at V came to 1 base and at J to 3 bases, leaving 3 bases not matched to a gene. CDR3 region: CASSLADRDGNTIYF. In DNA form, the CDR3 reads TGTGCCAGCAGCTTAGCCGACAGGGATGGAAACACCATATATTTT.

The chain combines TRBV4-1 with TRBJ2-6, with 8 bases fitting TRBD1. This CDR3 has 17 amino acids. The germline V gene encodes CDR1 MGHRA and CDR2 YSYEKL. V trimming: 1 base; J trimming: 4 bases; junction bases outside the gene matches: 6. DNA for the CDR3: TGCGCCAGCAGCCAAGGGGACAGGTCGAGGGGGGCCAACGTCCTGACTTTC. Translation: CASSQGDRSRGANVLTF.

V is TRBV11-2 and J is TRBJ1-1; the D is unclear. With 6 bases removed from V and 5 bases from J, the gap between germline ends came to 16 bases. This CDR3 contains 14 residues. Germline CDR1 reads SGHAT; CDR2 reads FQNNGV. The CDR3 DNA follows: TGTGCCAGCAGGCTTTATATCGCGGGGACTGAAGCTTTCTTT. Amino acids: CASRLYIAGTEAFF.

The chain links TRBV7-3 to TRBJ1-1; tentatively, D is TRBD1 (6 bases). The CDR3 is 15 amino acids. Germline CDR1 reads SGHTA; CDR2 reads FQGTGA. Trimming stripped 4 bases from V and 3 bases from J, with 15 bases between. The CDR3 bases are TGTGCCAGCAGCTCCCGGGGCGGGGGCGACACTGAAGCTTTCTTT. Its protein product is CASSSRGGGDTEAFF.

The chain is built from TRBV29-1 and TRBJ2-5; a weak D match, TRBD2 (6 bases). The V end lost 4 bases, the J end lost 5 bases, and 11 bases lay between the germline ends. Germline V gene lookup returns CDR1 SQVTM and CDR2 ANQGSEA. The CDR3 has 12 residues. Here the CDR3 reads CSVGWGRETQYF. The DNA for the CDR3 is TGCAGCGTTGGGTGGGGGAGGGAGACCCAGTACTTC.

The J gene is TRBJ2-5, the V gene TRBV27, with D tentatively TRBD2 (6 bases). Germline CDR1 MNHEY, CDR2 SMNVEV (reference sequence). Trimming shortened V by 5 bases and J by 2 bases, and 15 bases separated the two germline ends. This CDR3 is built from 15 residues. This CDR3 reads CASSPDYWRQETQYF. DNA of the CDR3: TGTGCCAGCAGTCCGGACTATTGGCGGCAAGAGACCCAGTACTTC.

The chain joins TRBV5-8 to TRBJ1-4; D may be TRBD1 (6 bases). From germline, CDR1 is SGHTS and CDR2 YDEGEE. The V end lost 2 bases, the J end lost 4 bases, and 12 bases lay between the germline ends. CDR3 length: 15 residues. The CDR3: CASSLQGGVNEKLFF. CDR3 sequence (DNA): TGTGCCAGCAGCTTACAGGGCGGCGTTAATGAAAAACTGTTTTTT.

As to this clone: A junction boundary mismatches the germline segment, possibly from a read error. Additional DNA sequences in this sample encode the identical CDR3. This chain connects TRBV7-9 to TRBJ1-1; TRBD1 aligns across 7 bases. Germline CDR1 is SEHNR and CDR2 is FQNEAQ (reference sequence). The CDR3 totals 16 residues. The CDR3 loop reads CASSPHTGELNTEAFF. As DNA, the CDR3 is TGTGCCAGCAGCCCACATACAGGGGAACTGAACACTGAAGCCTTCTTT.

J is TRBJ1-1 and V is TRBV11-2, with 8 bases matching TRBD1. The CDR3 consists of 15 residues. J was trimmed by 3 bases and V by 2 bases; bases with no gene match: 5. Germline V gene sequence: CDR1 SGHAT, CDR2 FQNNGV. CDR3 in DNA: TGTGCCAGCAGCTTATCACCGACAGGGGACACTGAAGCTTTCTTT. This encodes CASSLSPTGDTEAFF.

CDR3 DNA: TGTGCCAGCAGCCCCCCTCGGGGTTCAAGGGGCTACACCTTC. Translation: CASSPPRGSRGYTF. The chain employs TRBV9 and TRBJ1-2; D gene unclear. CDR3 length equals 14 residues. In germline, CDR1 is SGDLS, CDR2 YYNGEE. V dropped 4 bases and J dropped 8 bases, with 18 bases sitting between them.

The rearrangement links TRBV27 to TRBJ2-7, with D possibly being TRBD2 (5 bases). V lost 5 bases to trimming and J lost 5 bases, with 19 bases between them. CDR3 size: 15 residues. Per the germline V gene, CDR1 is MNHEY and CDR2 is SMNVEV (reference sequence). The CDR3 coding sequence is TGTGCCAGCAGTCCTCGAGGGCTACACGCCGACGAGCAGTACTTC. Encoded protein: CASSPRGLHADEQYF.

This rearrangement joins TRBV7-9 to TRBJ2-3; TRBD2 aligns across 12 bases. This CDR3 contains 15 residues. The V gene end was trimmed by 4 bases and the J gene end by 1 base; junction bases not matched to a gene: 0. Germline V CDR1 and CDR2: SEHNR, FQNEAQ (reference sequence). The CDR3 loop reads CASSSSGGGTDTQYF. As DNA, the CDR3 is TGTGCCAGCAGCTCTAGCGGGGGGGGCACAGATACGCAGTATTTT.

The chain couples TRBV27 to TRBJ2-7; TRBD2 matches at 12 bases. Germline V gives CDR1 MNHEY, CDR2 SMNVEV (reference sequence). The CDR3 runs 16 residues. The V gene end was trimmed by 4 bases and the J gene end by 5 bases; junction bases not matched to a gene: 9. CDR3 DNA sequence: TGTGCCAGCAGTTCATATCGACTAGCGGGAGCTAACGAGCAGTACTTC. Residues: CASSSYRLAGANEQYF.

This chain links TRBV27 with TRBJ1-1; D is possibly TRBD1 (5 bases). The V gene lost 4 bases and the J gene lost 0 bases, with 15 bases spanning the gap. CDR1 MNHEY and CDR2 SMNVEV come from the germline V gene (reference sequence). The CDR3 spans 16 residues. CDR3 DNA sequence: TGTGCCAGCAGTTGGAAAGGGGTGGGCATGAACACTGAAGCTTTCTTT. This gives the protein CASSWKGVGMNTEAFF.

The rearrangement links TRBV5-1 to TRBJ1-2; D not resolved. CDR3 length equals 14 residues. The germline gives CDR1 SGHRS, CDR2 YFSETQ. Trimming cost V 0 bases and J 4 bases, with 10 bases left between them. The CDR3 DNA is TGCGCCAGCAGCTTGGCCCCGCCGGTCTATGGCTACACCTTC. Protein: CASSLAPPVYGYTF.

The genes are TRBV30 and TRBJ1-5; D unclear. CDR1 and CDR2 (germline): GTSNPN, SVGIG (reference sequence). This CDR3 is built from 14 residues. V was cut by 2 bases and J by 2 bases, with 10 bases left in between. The CDR3 loop reads CAWSKGGGNQPQHF. As DNA, the CDR3 is TGTGCCTGGAGTAAGGGAGGAGGCAATCAGCCCCAGCATTTT.